Shown below are 12 T cell receptor beta chains from a single sample sequenced in a study of human T cells and chemical hapten exposure. Sample time point: patch test 1, 2 weeks after DPC sensitization. Sample treatment: therapeutic diphenylcyclopropenone sensitization with weekly scalp DPC. TCRdb re-analysed the RACE reads in MiXCR, keeping a single row per CDR3 protein. Here the sample spans about 99,000 distinct CDR3 sequences, roughly 12% being singletons. The specimen was whole blood, collected in connection with sensitization to the hapten diphenylcyclopropenone (DPC). These TCRs come from a middle-aged woman with alopecia areata. Some clones in this sample may be carry-over from other donors' samples.

V gene TRBV4-2 combines with J gene TRBJ1-2, with D hard to call. V was shortened by 1 base and J by 2 bases, with 11 bases between the two germline ends. The CDR3 is 15 amino acids. Per the germline V gene, CDR1 is LGHNA and CDR2 is YNFKEQ. Written as DNA, the CDR3 is TGTGCCAGCAGCCAAGGCTCCGGGGTCAACTATGGCTACACCTTC. Protein product: CASSQGSGVNYGYTF.

This clonotype was observed at least ten times. This chain links TRBV13 with TRBJ2-5; TRBD1 is a possible D gene (5 bases). This CDR3 is built from 18 residues. V shed 0 bases and J shed 4 bases, with 21 bases lying between them. CDR1 and CDR2 from the germline V gene are PRHDT and FYEKMQ (reference sequence). In nucleotides, the CDR3 is TGTGCCAGCAGCTTAGGCGTCGGCGTATCTGCGCAGGGAGAGACCCAGTACTTC. Protein: CASSLGVGVSAQGETQYF. Complete variable domain (other parts from reference TRBV13 and TRBJ2-5): AAGVIQSPRHLIKEKRETATLKCYPIPRHDTVYWYQQGPGQDPQFLISFYEKMQSDKGSIPDRFSAQQFSDYHSELNMSSLELGDSALYFCASSLGVGVSAQGETQYFGPGTRLLVL.

In this sample, this clonotype turned up a few times. V and J are TRBV10-3 and TRBJ1-3, with TRBD1 matching over 8 bases. This CDR3 comprises 15 residues. Germline V gives CDR1 ENHRY, CDR2 SYGVKD. V trimming: 0 bases; J trimming: 13 bases; junction bases outside the gene matches: 11. CDR3 sequence: CAISESSGGLPPIYF. In DNA, the CDR3 is TGTGCCATCAGTGAGTCCTCAGGGGGCCTTCCCCCGATATATTTT.

J is TRBJ1-5 and V is TRBV7-2; D gene uncertain. The CDR3 loop spans 15 amino acids. Germline CDR1 and CDR2: SGHTA and FQGNSA. Trimming stripped 1 base from V and 4 bases from J, with 11 bases between. The CDR3, as DNA: TGTGCCAGCAGCTTAGTTCTCAGCTTTAATCAGCCCCAGCATTTT. Its protein product is CASSLVLSFNQPQHF.

The chain combines TRBV28 with TRBJ1-4; 7 bases map to TRBD1. Trimming took 7 bases from V and 6 from J; bases not matched to a gene: 11. The CDR3 contains 15 residues. Per germline, CDR1 MDHEN and CDR2 SYDVKM. The CDR3 coding sequence is TGTGCCAGCATAGGATCCCCAGGGGGTCATGAAAAACTGTTTTTT. Translating it yields CASIGSPGGHEKLFF. Full variable domain (remainder filled in from reference TRBV28 and TRBJ1-4): DVKVTQSSRYLVKRTGEKVFLECVQDMDHENMFWYRQDPGLGLRLIYFSYDVKMKEKGDIPEGYSVSREKKERFSLILESASTNQTSMYLCASIGSPGGHEKLFFGSGTQLSVL.

This clonotype was found many times. The chain couples TRBV29-1 to TRBJ1-2; possibly TRBD1 for D (5 bases). Trimming took 5 bases from V and 4 from J, leaving 14 bases between them. CDR3 length: 13 residues. CDR1 is SQVTM, CDR2 ANQGSEA, per germline. DNA of the CDR3: TGCAGCGTTCTCGACAGTACCTTCTATGGCTACACCTTC. Protein sequence: CSVLDSTFYGYTF.

This chain links TRBV28 with TRBJ2-5, with TRBD1 matching over 7 bases. Germline V gives CDR1 MDHEN, CDR2 SYDVKM. The CDR3 is 13 residues long. V lost 6 bases, J lost 2 bases, and 3 bases stayed unmatched. CDR3 loop: CASRIQGQETQYF. The CDR3 nucleotides are TGTGCCAGCAGGATACAGGGGCAAGAGACCCAGTACTTC.

This chain joins TRBV27 and TRBJ1-1; TRBD1 aligns across 7 bases. This CDR3 comprises 16 residues. Germline CDR1 MNHEY, CDR2 SMNVEV (reference sequence). V dropped 7 bases and J dropped 4; count of bases not matched to a gene: 15. CDR3 in amino acids: CASNLGATGRRTEAFF. In DNA form, the CDR3 reads TGTGCCAGCAACCTGGGGGCGACAGGGAGGCGCACTGAAGCTTTCTTT.

This clonotype was found many times. The genes are TRBV27 and TRBJ2-4; D is possibly TRBD1 or TRBD2 (5 bases each). CDR1 and CDR2 (germline): MNHEY, SMNVEV (reference sequence). Trimming pared 2 bases from V and 7 bases from J, leaving 9 bases between. The CDR3 loop spans 13 amino acids. CDR3 loop: CASSLRGRNIQYF. As DNA, the CDR3 is TGTGCCAGCAGTTTAAGGGGACGGAACATTCAGTACTTC.

This clonotype was detected only a few times. J is TRBJ2-1 and V is TRBV7-3, with TRBD2 as a possible D gene (5 bases). Trimming removed 5 bases at V and 12 bases at J, with 17 bases between. Germline CDR1 is SGHTA and CDR2 is FQGTGA. The CDR3 spans 13 residues. CDR3 sequence (DNA): TGTGCCAGCAGCCCCTCGGGGATGTCTGTGCAGTTCTTC. Protein: CASSPSGMSVQFF.

This clonotype showed up just a few times. The chain recombines TRBV11-2 with TRBJ2-7, with D possibly TRBD2 on 6 matching bases. The germline CDR1 and CDR2 sequences are SGHAT and FQNNGV. Deletions cut 0 bases from V and 0 bases from J, with 9 bases between. The CDR3 runs 15 residues. CDR3 coding DNA: TGTGCCAGCAGCTTAGATCCGACTAGCTCCTACGAGCAGTACTTC. Its protein is CASSLDPTSSYEQYF.

The V and J genes are TRBV29-1 and TRBJ2-5; D might be TRBD1 or TRBD2, each matching 5 bases. There are 13 residues in the CDR3. Germline-derived CDR1 and CDR2 are SQVTM and ANQGSEA. V lost 4 bases to trimming and J lost 5 bases, with 14 bases between them. The CDR3 coding sequence is TGCAGCGTTGTCAGGGCCCCGGGGGAGACCCAGTACTTC. Its protein product is CSVVRAPGETQYF.